This T cell receptor beta chain was obtained from a study of graft-versus-host responses after intestinal transplantation. For the study at large: Transplantation in recipients was multivisceral, liver-intestinal, or isolated intestinal. Anti-thymocyte globulin induction, then tacrolimus and steroids for about 3 years, went to all recipients. Points from the study as a whole: GvH clones surfaced in recipient marrow, some emerging earlier in ileum or blood. Early post-transplant HvG declines showed an association with peak circulating GvH clone levels.

V shed 8 bases and J shed 12 bases, with 7 bases lying between them. The CDR3 spans 9 residues. The germline CDR1 and CDR2 sequences are MNHEY and SMNVEV (reference sequence). Assay used: immunoSEQ multiplex PCR; TCRdb lists only in-frame clones, some missing. The table has 50,000 to 55,000 clones, 70% to 90% seen once. With regard to this clone: The antigen remains unidentified.

Sequences were derived from unstimulated CD4+ T cells sorted from spleen or lymph node cells, sampled before transplant. The rearrangement joins TRBV27 to TRBJ1-4, with D unclear. This receptor was identified in a human donor who was the organ donor for an intestinal transplant. The CDR3 DNA sequence: TGTGCCAGCCCATGCGAACTGTTTTTT. This translates into CASPCELFF.